This passage covers 27 T cell receptor beta chains from one sample sequenced in a study of cytotoxic CD8 clonotypes in ibrutinib-treated CLL. TCRdb keeps only in-frame clones here, not all; method: immunoSEQ multiplex PCR. Of 150,000 or so clones in the sample, about 84% were seen once. The source was PBMCs, collected after 36 months of ibrutinib treatment. The receptors were gathered from a human donor with chronic lymphocytic leukemia.

This clone was seen just once. The chain links TRBV2 to TRBJ1-5; tentative D call: TRBD1 (5 bases). This CDR3 spans 15 amino acids. Germline V gene data show CDR1 as SNHLY and CDR2 as FYNNEI. V lost 5 bases, J lost 1 base, and 12 bases lay in between. This CDR3 reads CASSNYRDSNQPQHF. CDR3 sequence (DNA): TGTGCCAGCAGTAACTACCGGGACAGCAATCAGCCCCAGCATTTT.

The CDR3 sequence is CASSSKYRTAYEQYF. As DNA, the CDR3 is TGTGCCAGCAGCTCAAAATACCGGACAGCCTACGAGCAGTACTTC. The chain carries TRBV7-9 and TRBJ2-7; tentatively, D is TRBD1 (6 bases). With 4 bases removed from V and 2 bases from J, the gap between germline ends came to 15 bases. CDR1 is SEHNR and CDR2 is FQNEAQ in the germline V gene (reference sequence). The CDR3 is 15 residues long.

V usage is TRBV6-5 and J usage is TRBJ2-5; D gene unclear. The CDR3 covers 15 residues. Trimming shortened V by 0 bases and J by 2 bases, and 10 bases separated the two germline ends. Germline V lookup: CDR1 MNHEY, CDR2 SVGAGI. The CDR3 bases are TGTGCCAGCAGTTACTCGATCTGGGAACAAGAGACCCAGTACTTC. This gives the protein CASSYSIWEQETQYF.

This chain joins TRBV10-2 and TRBJ1-1; no reliable D call. V lost 9 bases and J lost 1, with 12 bases in between. CDR1 WSHSY and CDR2 SAAADI come from the germline V gene. The CDR3 sequence is 13 residues long. The CDR3 loop is CASGPTANTEAFF. CDR3 sequence (DNA): TGCGCCAGTGGACCTACAGCGAACACTGAAGCTTTCTTT.

This sequence joins TRBV19 and TRBJ2-1, with 13 bases fitting TRBD2. This CDR3 has 14 amino acids. V lost 10 bases, J lost 4 bases, and 4 bases stayed unmatched. Germline assignment: CDR1 LNHDA and CDR2 SQIVND (reference sequence). The CDR3 region is CATALAGGYNEQFF. Written as DNA, the CDR3 is TGTGCCACCGCACTAGCGGGAGGGTACAATGAGCAGTTCTTC.

The chain couples TRBV27 to TRBJ2-7; TRBD2 agrees at 7 bases. The V and J ends lost 3 bases and 4 bases, in that order; junction bases with no gene match: 6. Germline values: CDR1 MNHEY, CDR2 SMNVEV (reference sequence). The CDR3 spans 14 residues. The CDR3 region is CASSFGGDLYEQYF. In nucleotides, the CDR3 is TGTGCCAGCAGTTTTGGGGGGGATTTATACGAGCAGTACTTC.

The rearrangement uses TRBV27 and TRBJ2-7, with D possibly being TRBD1 (5 bases). The CDR3 contains 13 residues. V lost 6 bases and J 2 bases, leaving 11 bases between the germline ends. Germline assignment: CDR1 MNHEY and CDR2 SMNVEV (reference sequence). This chain's CDR3 is CASSLTEPYEQYF. CDR3 in DNA: TGTGCCAGCAGCCTGACAGAACCCTACGAGCAGTACTTC.

The rearrangement links TRBV30 to TRBJ2-3; D uncertain. CDR1 and CDR2 from the germline V gene are GTSNPN and SVGIG (reference sequence). V was shortened by 2 bases and J by 3 bases, with 12 bases between the two germline ends. CDR3 size: 14 residues. The CDR3 reads CAWSRLAATDTQYF. CDR3 coding DNA: TGTGCCTGGAGTCGTTTGGCAGCTACAGATACGCAGTATTTT.

This clone was detected only a few times. The V call is TRBV19, the J call TRBJ1-2; D possibly corresponds to TRBD1 (5 bases). Germline V gene lookup returns CDR1 LNHDA and CDR2 SQIVND (reference sequence). The CDR3 covers 13 residues. Trimming cost V 10 bases and J 4 bases, with 16 bases left between them. CDR3 amino acids: CATGGPGIYGYTF. In nucleotides, the CDR3 is TGTGCCACCGGCGGGCCAGGGATCTATGGCTACACCTTC.

V and J are TRBV27 and TRBJ1-2; D is possibly TRBD1 (6 bases). Germline V gives CDR1 MNHEY, CDR2 SMNVEV (reference sequence). V shed 3 bases and J shed 8 bases, with 13 bases lying between them. The CDR3 consists of 13 residues. CDR3 region: CASSFGTGFGYTF. The DNA for the CDR3 is TGTGCCAGCAGTTTCGGTACAGGGTTCGGCTACACCTTC.

This clone was found once. The chain recombines TRBV2 with TRBJ2-3; no reliable D call. The V and J ends lost 3 bases and 7 bases respectively, with 8 bases between them. Germline V gives CDR1 SNHLY, CDR2 FYNNEI. CDR3 size: 12 residues. The CDR3 is CASSEVGYTQYF. The CDR3 DNA reads TGTGCCAGCAGTGAGGTCGGTTATACGCAGTATTTT.

The chain recombines TRBV27 with TRBJ2-2; 9 nucleotides align to TRBD2. Germline CDR1 MNHEY, CDR2 SMNVEV (reference sequence). V dropped 2 bases and J dropped 3; count of bases not matched to a gene: 4. The CDR3 length is 16 residues. CDR3 region: CASSLVAGDYTGELFF. The CDR3 DNA sequence: TGTGCCAGCAGTTTAGTAGCGGGGGACTACACCGGGGAGCTGTTTTTT.

The rearrangement uses TRBV6-4 and TRBJ1-6; 7 nucleotides line up with TRBD1. With V trimmed by 3 bases and J by 10 bases, 6 bases remained unmatched. The CDR3 sequence is 14 residues long. Germline-derived CDR1 and CDR2 are MRHNA and SNTAGT. CDR3 sequence reads: CASSEKGQNSPLHF. Written as DNA, the CDR3 is TGTGCCAGCAGTGAAAAGGGACAGAACTCACCCCTCCACTTT.

This clone was picked up one time. The chain joins TRBV30 to TRBJ1-2, with D maybe TRBD1 (5 bases). The CDR3 runs to 16 residues. V gave up 0 bases and J gave up 2 bases, with 16 bases separating them. CDR1 and CDR2 (germline): GTSNPN, SVGIG (reference sequence). CDR3 DNA: TGTGCCTGGAGTGTAATTAAATACGGGGGGAACTATGGCTACACCTTC. This codes for CAWSVIKYGGNYGYTF. Together with reference TRBV30 and TRBJ1-2, the CDR3 gives the full variable domain: SQTIHQWPATLVQPVGSPLSLECTVEGTSNPNLYWYRQAAGRGLQLLFYSVGIGQISSEVPQNLSASRPQDRQFILSSKKLLLSDSGFYLCAWSVIKYGGNYGYTFGSGTRLTVV.

V and J are TRBV27 and TRBJ2-7; D perhaps matches TRBD2 (5 bases). The CDR3 is made up of 17 amino acids. V dropped 2 bases and J dropped 0 bases, with 17 bases sitting between them. The V gene's germline CDR1 is MNHEY and CDR2 SMNVEV (reference sequence). The CDR3 sequence is CASSLAAWTGNSYEQYF. DNA for the CDR3: TGTGCCAGCAGTTTAGCTGCCTGGACGGGGAACTCCTACGAGCAGTACTTC.

The J gene is TRBJ2-7, the V gene TRBV27, with TRBD1 matching over 7 bases. The CDR3 contains 13 residues. CDR1 and CDR2 (germline): MNHEY, SMNVEV (reference sequence). Trimming removed 6 bases from V and 5 bases from J; junction bases left unmatched: 7. In DNA form, the CDR3 reads TGTGCCAGCAGCCTGACAGGGATCGACGAGCAGTACTTC. Amino acid sequence: CASSLTGIDEQYF.

The chain uses TRBV10-3 and TRBJ1-2; possible D gene TRBD1, 6 bases. Per germline, CDR1 ENHRY and CDR2 SYGVKD. CDR3 length equals 12 residues. V gave up 6 bases and J gave up 6 bases, with 11 bases separating them. The CDR3 region is CAIREQGNGYTF. The CDR3 DNA follows: TGTGCCATCAGGGAACAGGGAAATGGCTACACCTTC.

The rearrangement joins TRBV10-3 to TRBJ2-1, with 8 positions matching TRBD2. This CDR3 is built from 13 residues. Per the germline V gene, CDR1 is ENHRY and CDR2 is SYGVKD. Germline trimming cut 7 bases from V and 7 bases from J; bases unmatched to any gene: 6. The CDR3 region is CAITGGGQNEQFF. Here the CDR3 DNA reads TGTGCCATCACGGGAGGGGGGCAGAATGAGCAGTTCTTC.

This clone appeared a few times. The genes are TRBV2 and TRBJ1-2; D ambiguous. The CDR3 covers 11 residues. V lost 6 bases, J lost 5 bases, and 7 bases lay in between. CDR1 and CDR2 from the germline V gene are SNHLY and FYNNEI. DNA for the CDR3: TGTGCCAGCAGCTTAGGTTATGGCTACACCTTC. Its translation is CASSLGYGYTF.

The chain links TRBV2 to TRBJ1-3; a weak D match, TRBD1 (6 bases). With 1 base removed from V and 0 bases from J, the gap between germline ends came to 10 bases. Germline V gene data show CDR1 as SNHLY and CDR2 as FYNNEI. This CDR3 is 16 amino acids long. The CDR3 region is CASSEDPDSSGNTIYF. CDR3 sequence (DNA): TGTGCCAGCAGTGAAGATCCGGACAGCTCTGGAAACACCATATATTTT.

The V gene is TRBV5-6, the J gene TRBJ2-7, with D hard to call. Germline loops: CDR1 SGHDT, CDR2 YYEEEE. V lost 3 bases and J lost 1, with 5 bases in between. The CDR3 length is 12 residues. The CDR3 sequence is CASSSPSYEQYF. In nucleotides, the CDR3 is TGTGCCAGCAGCTCACCTTCCTACGAGCAGTACTTC.

The rearrangement joins TRBV10-3 to TRBJ2-7, with no clear D. Germline V gives CDR1 ENHRY, CDR2 SYGVKD. Trimming cost V 7 bases and J 4 bases, with 17 bases left between them. The CDR3 extends over 14 amino acids. This CDR3 reads CAITPPWPAYEQYF. CDR3 DNA sequence: TGTGCCATCACTCCCCCATGGCCCGCTTACGAGCAGTACTTC.

The J gene is TRBJ2-7, the V gene TRBV5-1; 7 bases are shared with TRBD1. Germline V CDR1 and CDR2: SGHRS, YFSETQ. This CDR3 comprises 15 residues. V lost 4 bases and J lost 0; bases outside the gene matches: 7. The CDR3 nucleotides read TGCGCCAGCAGCACCGGACAGGAATACTCCTACGAGCAGTACTTC. It specifies CASSTGQEYSYEQYF. Together with reference TRBV5-1 and TRBJ2-7, the CDR3 gives the full variable domain: KAGVTQTPRYLIKTRGQQVTLSCSPISGHRSVSWYQQTPGQGLQFLFEYFSETQRNKGNFPGRFSGRQFSNSRSEMNVSTLELGDSALYLCASSTGQEYSYEQYFGPGTRLTVT.

The gene calls are TRBV30 and TRBJ2-3, with D perhaps given as TRBD1 or TRBD2 (5 bases each). Per the germline V gene, CDR1 is GTSNPN and CDR2 is SVGIG (reference sequence). The germline V and J ends were trimmed by 4 bases and 2 bases, with 16 bases remaining between them. This CDR3 contains 15 residues. DNA of the CDR3: TGTGCCTGGAATTGGCCGAGGGGAGCCACAGATACGCAGTATTTT. Its protein product is CAWNWPRGATDTQYF.

CDR3 amino acids: CASSPRDDETQYF. The CDR3 DNA sequence: TGTGCCAGCAGTCCCCGGGACGACGAGACCCAGTACTTC. V and J are TRBV28 and TRBJ2-5; TRBD1 or TRBD2 may be the D gene (5 bases each). Germline CDR1 reads MDHEN; CDR2 reads SYDVKM. The CDR3 has 13 residues. V was pared by 5 bases and J by 5 bases, with 12 bases between.

The V call is TRBV10-1, the J call TRBJ2-2, with 8 bases fitting TRBD1. Germline-derived CDR1 and CDR2 are WNHNN and SYGVQD (reference sequence). The CDR3 is 16 amino acids. The V segment lost 6 bases and the J segment 4 bases; nucleotides outside the gene matches: 10. The CDR3 nucleotides are TGCGCCAGCAGCAGACAGGGGTCGGCGGGCACCGGGGAGCTGTTTTTT. It is translated as CASSRQGSAGTGELFF.

The chain is built from TRBV10-3 and TRBJ1-5, with a tentative D call TRBD1 (5 bases). The CDR3 has 13 amino acids. The V end was cut by 11 bases, the J end by 0 bases, with 11 bases between. In germline, CDR1 is ENHRY, CDR2 SYGVKD. In nucleotides, the CDR3 is TGTGCCGCCCGGGACGGTAGCAATCAGCCCCAGCATTTT. It codes for CAARDGSNQPQHF.